One sample yielded the 32 T cell receptor beta chains listed below, sequenced in a study of CD8+ T cells in alopecia areata listed by TCRdb under 2018. The method behind the library was the immunoSEQ multiplex PCR assay. To provide template for TCR sequencing, every sample had RNA extracted and reverse transcribed into cDNA. This is the immuneACCESS table as TCRdb keeps it, with only in-frame sequences that have V and J called. A part of the clones is gone; compared with another copy, unresolved V genes explain less than half, and the rest is unexplained. The sample table holds roughly 100,000 clones, of which approximately 90% were seen once. Of the sample, 11% falls within the top ten clones. This specimen's treatment or condition label, per the study, means: oral pan-JAK inhibitor, 5-10 mg twice daily. This material consisted of CD8+ T cells sorted from blood, taken around week 34, from a patient treated with tofacitinib. The receptors here all came from a human donor with alopecia areata.

This chain joins TRBV30 and TRBJ2-7; TRBD2 aligns across 15 bases. The germline V gene has CDR1 GTSNPN and CDR2 SVGIG (reference sequence). This CDR3 is 16 amino acids long. V lost 4 bases, J lost 4 bases, and 8 bases stayed unmatched. This CDR3 is CAWTHWGTSGRYEQYF. CDR3 in DNA: TGTGCCTGGACCCATTGGGGGACTAGCGGGAGGTACGAGCAGTACTTC.

This sequence joins TRBV2 and TRBJ2-6, with TRBD1 matching over 7 bases. Looked up from germline, CDR1 is SNHLY and CDR2 is FYNNEI. With 3 bases clipped from V and 0 bases from J, the junction kept 2 bases outside the gene matches. The CDR3 spans 16 residues. In nucleotides, the CDR3 is TGTGCCAGCAGTGAGGGGACAGTCTCTGGGGCCAACGTCCTGACTTTC. Its protein product is CASSEGTVSGANVLTF.

The chain uses TRBV19 and TRBJ1-1; unclear D gene. CDR1 and CDR2 (germline): LNHDA, SQIVND (reference sequence). Trimming pared 6 bases from V and 1 base from J, leaving 3 bases between. The CDR3 contains 11 residues. The CDR3 nucleotides read TGTGCCAGTAGGGGGAACACTGAAGCTTTCTTT. Amino acids: CASRGNTEAFF.

The chain recombines TRBV27 with TRBJ2-2; 11 nucleotides line up with TRBD2. The CDR3 loop spans 14 amino acids. Losses at the gene ends were 6 bases for V and 5 bases for J; bases not matched to a gene: 2. Germline CDR1 MNHEY, CDR2 SMNVEV (reference sequence). The CDR3 reads CASRIAGGTGELFF. The CDR3 region has the DNA TGTGCCAGCAGGATAGCGGGAGGGACCGGGGAGCTGTTTTTT.

This chain uses TRBV27 with TRBJ2-5; perhaps TRBD2 as D (5 bases). TRBJ2-7 explains the end of the DNA better; the J call may be wrong. The CDR3 has 14 amino acids. The germline V gene has CDR1 MNHEY and CDR2 SMNVEV (reference sequence). CDR3 in DNA: TGTGCCAGCAGTTTAACCGAGGGCTCCTACGAGCAGTACTTC. This translates into CASSLTEGSYEQYF.

The rearrangement links TRBV5-4 to TRBJ1-2; tentatively, D is TRBD1 (6 bases). Trimming removed 4 bases from V and 6 bases from J, with 16 bases in between. The CDR3 runs to 14 residues. Germline values: CDR1 SGHNT, CDR2 YYREEE (reference sequence). CDR3 sequence (DNA): TGTGCCAGCAGCCACTCTACAGGGTACGATGGCTACACCTTC. Translating it yields CASSHSTGYDGYTF.

This clone occurred once. CDR3 in DNA: TGTGCCAGCAGCTTACAGGGAGGCGGTGGCTACACCTTC. It yields the protein CASSLQGGGGYTF. J is TRBJ1-2 and V is TRBV7-2; D perhaps matches TRBD1 (5 bases). The germline gives CDR1 SGHTA, CDR2 FQGNSA. The CDR3 runs 13 residues. V lost 2 bases and J lost 7, with 11 bases in between. The full variable domain, rest sourced from reference TRBV7-2 and TRBJ1-2, is GAGVSQSPSNKVTEKGKDVELRCDPISGHTALYWYRQSLGQGLEFLIYFQGNSAPDKSGLPSDRFSAERTGGSVSTLTIQRTQQEDSAVYLCASSLQGGGGYTFGSGTRLTVV.

The chain employs TRBV11-2 and TRBJ2-1; D unresolved. This CDR3 has 11 residues. Germline-derived CDR1 and CDR2 are SGHAT and FQNNGV. Trimming cost V 2 bases and J 5 bases, with 1 base left between them. CDR3 coding DNA: TGTGCCAGCAGCTTAAACAATGAGCAGTTCTTC. This translates into CASSLNNEQFF.

As DNA, the CDR3 is TGTGCCAGCAGCCAAGATCATCCGACTAGCGGCACAGATACGCAGTATTTT. It codes for CASSQDHPTSGTDTQYF. J is TRBJ2-3 and V is TRBV14; TRBD2 matches 8 bases. CDR1 is SGHDN, CDR2 FVKESK, per germline. J lost 1 base, V lost 0 bases, and 6 bases had no gene match. The CDR3 spans 17 residues.

This clone was observed a single time. The rearrangement links TRBV4-2 to TRBJ1-2, with 10 bases aligning to TRBD1. Germline CDR1 reads LGHNA; CDR2 reads YNFKEQ. Germline trimming cut 6 bases from V and 1 base from J; bases unmatched to any gene: 8. CDR3 length: 16 amino acids. For the CDR3, the DNA is TGTGCCAGCAGTGCCGGGACAGGGGATCATAACTATGGCTACACCTTC. The encoded protein is CASSAGTGDHNYGYTF.

The chain joins TRBV6-6 to TRBJ2-2; 9 nucleotides match TRBD1. In germline, CDR1 is MNHNY, CDR2 SVGAGI (reference sequence). V lost 6 bases and J lost 7; bases outside the gene matches: 6. The CDR3 extends over 14 amino acids. The CDR3 DNA reads as TGTGCCAGCAGCCCAGGGACAGGGATCGGGGAGCTGTTTTTT. Translation gives CASSPGTGIGELFF.

The chain joins TRBV13 to TRBJ2-3; 8 positions agree with TRBD1. Germline V gene data show CDR1 as PRHDT and CDR2 as FYEKMQ (reference sequence). Germline trimming cut 4 bases from V and 0 bases from J; bases unmatched to any gene: 6. CDR3 length: 16 residues. CDR3 sequence (DNA): TGTGCCAGCAGCTCCCCGGACAGGGCGAGCACAGATACGCAGTATTTT. It yields the protein CASSSPDRASTDTQYF.

This chain joins TRBV9 and TRBJ2-1; 7 positions agree with TRBD2. V shed 0 bases, J shed 8 bases, and the junction held 5 bases outside the gene matches. The CDR3 extends over 14 amino acids. Germline V gene lookup returns CDR1 SGDLS and CDR2 YYNGEE. The CDR3 spells CASSVGGSPDEQFF. In DNA form, the CDR3 reads TGTGCCAGCAGCGTAGGCGGGAGTCCGGATGAGCAGTTCTTC.

V usage is TRBV12-5 and J usage is TRBJ2-7; D not certain. V gave up 0 bases and J gave up 0 bases, with 0 bases separating them. Germline CDR1 and CDR2: LGHNT and FRNRAP. The CDR3 has 12 residues. In DNA form, the CDR3 reads TGTGCTAGTGGTTTGGTCTCCTACGAGCAGTACTTC. Protein product: CASGLVSYEQYF.

The J gene is TRBJ2-4, the V gene TRBV12-5; D remains ambiguous. Germline CDR1 LGHNT, CDR2 FRNRAP. V gave up 7 bases and J gave up 8 bases, with 15 bases separating them. This CDR3 is built from 13 residues. The CDR3 coding sequence is TGTGCTAGTGCGTCGCCTCCGACGGACATTCAGTACTTC. Translating gives CASASPPTDIQYF.

This chain links TRBV7-6 with TRBJ2-7; a possible D gene is TRBD2 (5 bases). V lost 3 bases and J 5 bases, leaving 14 bases between the germline ends. The CDR3 runs to 14 residues. Germline V gene lookup returns CDR1 SGHVS and CDR2 FNYEAQ. For the CDR3, the DNA is TGTGCCAGCAGCTTCCTTCGGGGAGACGACGAGCAGTACTTC. This gives the protein CASSFLRGDDEQYF.

As concerns this clone: Other DNA sequences in the sample encode the same CDR3. The chain links TRBV7-9 to TRBJ2-2; D is ambiguous. Trimming took off 5 bases at V and 6 bases at J, with 7 bases between the two ends. Germline V CDR1 and CDR2: SEHNR, FQNEAQ (reference sequence). The CDR3 sequence is 12 residues long. CDR3 DNA sequence: TGTGCCAGCAGCCCGCTTTCCGGGGAGCTGTTTTTT. This encodes CASSPLSGELFF.

The chain uses TRBV4-1 and TRBJ2-6, with D uncertain. The CDR3 extends over 18 amino acids. Trimming took off 3 bases at V and 0 bases at J, with 15 bases between the two ends. Per germline, CDR1 MGHRA and CDR2 YSYEKL. The CDR3: CASSHAEDSLSGANVLTF. CDR3 bases: TGCGCCAGCAGCCACGCCGAGGATAGTCTCTCTGGGGCCAACGTCCTGACTTTC.

This clone was recorded only once. This chain connects TRBV7-2 to TRBJ2-1, with no clear D. CDR1 SGHTA and CDR2 FQGNSA come from the germline V gene. The V end was cut by 3 bases, the J end by 0 bases, with 9 bases between. This CDR3 has 15 residues. The CDR3 coding sequence is TGTGCCAGCAGCTTGAACGACGACTCCTACAATGAGCAGTTCTTC. The encoded protein is CASSLNDDSYNEQFF.

The chain links TRBV14 to TRBJ2-3, with D unclear. The CDR3 is 13 amino acids. Germline loops: CDR1 SGHDN, CDR2 FVKESK. V dropped 1 base and J dropped 4 bases, with 6 bases sitting between them. In DNA, the CDR3 is TGTGCCAGCAGCCAAGTCCTCCCAGATACGCAGTATTTT. It encodes CASSQVLPDTQYF.

The J gene is TRBJ2-1, the V gene TRBV5-1; 7 nucleotides match TRBD2. CDR3 length: 15 amino acids. Germline CDR1 SGHRS, CDR2 YFSETQ. Germline trimming cut 0 bases from V and 2 bases from J; bases unmatched to any gene: 2. CDR3: CASSLEAGAYNEQFF. The CDR3 coding sequence is TGCGCCAGCAGCTTGGAGGCGGGAGCCTACAATGAGCAGTTCTTC.

The chain recombines TRBV11-2 with TRBJ2-7, with TRBD2 identical over 9 bases. Germline V lookup: CDR1 SGHAT, CDR2 FQNNGV. V shed 5 bases, J shed 2 bases, and the junction held 10 bases outside the gene matches. The CDR3 extends over 16 amino acids. CDR3 DNA: TGTGCCAGCAGCCACGTGACTAGCGGTCCTACCTACGAGCAGTACTTC. Translated, it gives CASSHVTSGPTYEQYF. Full variable domain (outside the CDR3, taken from reference TRBV11-2 and TRBJ2-7): EAGVAQSPRYKIIEKRQSVAFWCNPISGHATLYWYQQILGQGPKLLIQFQNNGVVDDSQLPKDRFSAERLKGVDSTLKIQPAKLEDSAVYLCASSHVTSGPTYEQYFGPGTRLTVT.

The rearrangement links TRBV6-1 to TRBJ1-3; a weak D match, TRBD1 (5 bases). Germline values: CDR1 MNHNS, CDR2 SASEGT. CDR3 length: 15 amino acids. V lost 7 bases to trimming and J lost 2 bases, with 15 bases between them. The CDR3 DNA reads TGTGCCAGCAACTCACAGGATTACCCTGGAAACACCATATATTTT. This sequence encodes CASNSQDYPGNTIYF.

This sequence joins TRBV7-9 and TRBJ1-5; 7 bases map to TRBD1. CDR3 length: 15 amino acids. V shed 5 bases, J shed 7 bases, and the junction held 11 bases outside the gene matches. Per germline, CDR1 SEHNR and CDR2 FQNEAQ (reference sequence). CDR3 sequence reads: CASSAEGQAGQPQHF. The CDR3 DNA reads TGTGCCAGCAGCGCCGAAGGACAGGCGGGGCAGCCCCAGCATTTT.

This clone has just one count. The rearrangement joins TRBV7-9 to TRBJ2-1, with D possibly being TRBD1 or TRBD2 (5 bases each). V lost 2 bases and J lost 3, with 14 bases in between. The CDR3 has 16 residues. Germline V lookup: CDR1 SEHNR, CDR2 FQNEAQ (reference sequence). In nucleotides, the CDR3 is TGTGCCAGCAGCTTACCACCGGGACGGGACTACAATGAGCAGTTCTTC. Its translation is CASSLPPGRDYNEQFF.

J is TRBJ2-7 and V is TRBV7-6; TRBD2 might be the D (5 bases). The CDR3 covers 15 residues. Germline V gene sequence: CDR1 SGHVS, CDR2 FNYEAQ. V dropped 5 bases and J dropped 0 bases, with 14 bases sitting between them. The CDR3 protein is CASSPSGVGSYEQYF. DNA for the CDR3: TGTGCCAGCAGCCCCTCCGGGGTTGGCTCCTACGAGCAGTACTTC.

This chain connects TRBV5-6 to TRBJ2-1; D is ambiguous. V was cut by 5 bases and J by 4 bases, with 10 bases left in between. Looked up from germline, CDR1 is SGHDT and CDR2 is YYEEEE. The CDR3 extends over 13 amino acids. CDR3 residues: CASSFGVYNEQFF. The CDR3 DNA follows: TGTGCCAGCAGTTTCGGCGTTTACAATGAGCAGTTCTTC.

The CDR3 here is CACTRWDRGLSGELFF. CDR3 in DNA: TGTGCCTGTACTAGATGGGACAGGGGCTTATCTGGGGAGCTGTTTTTT. The chain employs TRBV30 and TRBJ2-2, with 10 bases aligning to TRBD1. The CDR3 extends over 16 amino acids. J lost 8 bases, V lost 6 bases, and 15 bases had no gene match. Germline V gene sequence: CDR1 GTSNPN, CDR2 SVGIG (reference sequence).

The chain links TRBV7-8 to TRBJ2-1; a weak D match, TRBD1 (5 bases). Between the trimmed V and J ends, which lost 1 base and 9 bases, there was a span of 16 bases. Germline CDR1 SGHVS, CDR2 FQNEAQ. The CDR3 contains 15 residues. This chain's CDR3 is CASSLVQGPTGEQFF. The CDR3 coding sequence is TGTGCCAGCAGCTTAGTGCAGGGCCCCACAGGTGAGCAGTTCTTC.

V gene TRBV2 combines with J gene TRBJ2-2, with 8 bases identical to TRBD1. This CDR3 comprises 14 residues. V lost 7 bases and J lost 9; bases outside the gene matches: 10. The germline V gene encodes CDR1 SNHLY and CDR2 FYNNEI. CDR3 residues: CASTRGAGGRELFF. CDR3 nucleotides: TGTGCCAGCACTAGGGGGGCAGGGGGCCGGGAGCTGTTTTTT.

The chain employs TRBV2 and TRBJ1-2; 7 bases fit TRBD1. The V segment lost 6 bases and the J segment 7 bases; nucleotides outside the gene matches: 11. Germline lookup yields CDR1 SNHLY and CDR2 FYNNEI. This CDR3 is built from 14 residues. CDR3 amino acids: CASSLGGTEGGYTF. The CDR3 DNA sequence: TGTGCCAGCAGCCTAGGCGGGACAGAGGGTGGCTACACCTTC.

This chain connects TRBV6-5 to TRBJ1-3; D gene unclear. The tail of the sequence fits TRBJ2-2 better, so the J call may be wrong. Germline V gene lookup returns CDR1 MNHEY and CDR2 SVGAGI. CDR3 size: 12 residues. In nucleotides, the CDR3 is TGTGCCAGCAGCCTCTACCACGGGGAGCTGTTTTTT. Residues: CASSLYHGELFF.